The text below deals with one T cell receptor (beta chain). At one end the junction does not follow the germline gene, possibly because of a read error. This CDR3 contains 13 residues. Germline loops: CDR1 MNHEY, CDR2 SMNVEV (reference sequence). This specimen comes from a study of cytomegalovirus exposure and HLA in healthy donors. The PCR ran on 60 Vbeta and 13 Jbeta primers. TCRdb's table, derived via immunoSEQ multiplex PCR, lists solely in-frame clones and lacks some. The sample gives hundreds of thousands of clones, just under 80% of which show up once; about 0.45% is in the top ten. The rearrangement joins TRBV27 to TRBJ1-2, with D possibly TRBD1 on 6 matching bases. The specimen was PBMCs. The TCR was taken from a boy aged 5-17 years in good health and CMV-seronegative. CDR3 in amino acids: CASSPLRGRGYPF. The CDR3 nucleotides are TGTGCCAGCAGTCCCCTGAGGGGGAGAGGCTACCCCTTC.